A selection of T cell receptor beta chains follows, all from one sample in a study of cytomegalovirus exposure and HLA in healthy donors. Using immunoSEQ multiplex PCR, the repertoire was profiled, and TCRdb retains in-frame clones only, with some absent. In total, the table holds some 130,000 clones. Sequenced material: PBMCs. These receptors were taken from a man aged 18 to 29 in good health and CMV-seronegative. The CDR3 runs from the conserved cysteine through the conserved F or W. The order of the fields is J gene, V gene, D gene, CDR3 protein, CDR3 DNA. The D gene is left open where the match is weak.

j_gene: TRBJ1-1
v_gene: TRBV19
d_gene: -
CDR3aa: CASSEIGGTEAFF
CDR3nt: TGTGCCAGTAGTGAAATCGGGGGGACTGAAGCTTTCTTT

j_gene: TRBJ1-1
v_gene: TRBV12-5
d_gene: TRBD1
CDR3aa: CASGLGTGLNTEAFF
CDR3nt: TGTGCTAGTGGTTTGGGGACAGGATTGAACACTGAAGCTTTCTTT

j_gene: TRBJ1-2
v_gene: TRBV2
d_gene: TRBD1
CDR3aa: CASSSSDRGAANYGYTF
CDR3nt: TGTGCCAGCAGCTCCAGTGACAGGGGGGCTGCTAACTATGGCTACACCTTC

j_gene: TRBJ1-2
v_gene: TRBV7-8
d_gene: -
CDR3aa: CASSQKQEGRPNYGYTF
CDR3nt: TGTGCCAGTAGCCAAAAACAGGAGGGGAGACCTAACTATGGCTACACCTTC

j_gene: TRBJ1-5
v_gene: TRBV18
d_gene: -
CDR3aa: CASSPGQYNQPQHF
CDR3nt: TGTGCCAGCTCACCGGGGCAGTACAATCAGCCCCAGCATTTT

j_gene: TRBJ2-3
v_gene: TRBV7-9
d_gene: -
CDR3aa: CASSRPDRTITDTQYF
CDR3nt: TGTGCCAGCAGCCGTCCTGACAGAACTATCACAGATACGCAGTATTTT

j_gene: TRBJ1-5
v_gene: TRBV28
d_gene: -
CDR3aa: CASRSGTPPQHF
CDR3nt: TGTGCCAGCAGGTCCGGGACACCTCCCCAGCATTTT

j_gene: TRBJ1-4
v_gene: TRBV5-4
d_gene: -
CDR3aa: CASSFGQNEKLFF
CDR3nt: TGTGCCAGCAGCTTTGGACAGAATGAAAAACTGTTTTTT

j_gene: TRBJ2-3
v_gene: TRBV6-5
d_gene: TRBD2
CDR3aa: CASKRGILGDTQYF
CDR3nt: TGTGCCAGCAAGCGGGGGATTTTGGGAGATACGCAGTATTTT

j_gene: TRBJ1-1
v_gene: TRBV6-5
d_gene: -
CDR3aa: CASSPEWSLNTEAFF
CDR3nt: TGTGCCAGCAGCCCGGAGTGGTCTTTGAACACTGAAGCTTTCTTT

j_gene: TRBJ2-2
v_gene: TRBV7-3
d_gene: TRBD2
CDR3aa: CASSLTGGGPSTGELFF
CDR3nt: TGTGCCAGCAGCTTAACGGGGGGAGGGCCCAGCACCGGGGAGCTGTTTTTT

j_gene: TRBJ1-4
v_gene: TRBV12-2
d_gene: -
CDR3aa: CASRPPLIRTGPF
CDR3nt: TGTGCAAGTCGTCCCCCCCTTATTAGGACAGGGCCTTTT

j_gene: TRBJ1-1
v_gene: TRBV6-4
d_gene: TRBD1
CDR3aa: CASRRDQTGAEAFF
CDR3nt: TGTGCCAGCAGACGAGACCAGACAGGGGCGGAGGCTTTCTTT

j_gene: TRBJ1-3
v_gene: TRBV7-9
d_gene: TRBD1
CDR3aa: CASSRGQGNTIYF
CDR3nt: TGTGCCAGCAGCCGGGGACAGGGAAACACCATATATTTT

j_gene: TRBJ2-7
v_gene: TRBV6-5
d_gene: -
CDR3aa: CASSYSTSVSYEQYF
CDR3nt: TGTGCCAGCAGTTACTCCACCAGCGTCTCCTACGAGCAGTACTTC

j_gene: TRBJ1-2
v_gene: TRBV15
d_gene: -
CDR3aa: CATSRTGTNYGYTF
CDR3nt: TGTGCCACCAGCAGGACTGGAACTAACTATGGCTACACCTTC

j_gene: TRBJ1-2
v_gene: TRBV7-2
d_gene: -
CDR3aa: CASSLDWTENYGYTF
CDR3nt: TGTGCCAGCAGCTTAGACTGGACAGAAAACTATGGCTACACCTTC

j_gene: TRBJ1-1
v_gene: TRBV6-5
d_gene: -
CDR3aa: CASRTTLGGTEAFF
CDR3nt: TGTGCCAGCAGAACAACATTGGGGGGCACTGAAGCTTTCTTT

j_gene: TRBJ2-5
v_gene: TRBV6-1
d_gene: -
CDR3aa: CASSEAPGSQETQYF
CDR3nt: TGTGCCAGCAGTGAAGCCCCAGGGTCTCAAGAGACCCAGTACTTC

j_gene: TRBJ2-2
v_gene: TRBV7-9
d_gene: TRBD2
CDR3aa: CASSGLTSGGNTGELFF
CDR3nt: TGTGCCAGCAGCGGATTGACTAGCGGGGGTAACACCGGGGAGCTGTTTTTT

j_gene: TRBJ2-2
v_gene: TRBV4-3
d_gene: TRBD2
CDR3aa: CASTTFAGGGGELFF
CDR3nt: TGCGCCAGCACCACCTTCGCCGGGGGGGGTGGGGAGCTGTTTTTT

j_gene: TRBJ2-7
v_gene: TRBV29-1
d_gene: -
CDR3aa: CSVVSSGYEQYF
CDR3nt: TGCAGCGTTGTATCCAGCGGCTACGAGCAGTACTTC

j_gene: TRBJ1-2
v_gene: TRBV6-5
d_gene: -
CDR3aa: CASSYFNNYGYTF
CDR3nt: TGTGCCAGCAGTTATTTCAATAACTATGGCTACACCTTC

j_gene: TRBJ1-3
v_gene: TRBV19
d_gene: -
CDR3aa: CASSITGSVSGNTIYF
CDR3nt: TGTGCCAGTAGTATAACAGGGAGTGTATCTGGAAACACCATATATTTT

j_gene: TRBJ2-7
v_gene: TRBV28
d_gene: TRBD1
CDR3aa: CASSWDRRRRYEQYF
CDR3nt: TGTGCCAGCAGTTGGGACAGGAGAAGACGCTACGAGCAGTACTTC

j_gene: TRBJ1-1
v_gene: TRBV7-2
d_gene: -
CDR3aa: CASSYRSEAFF
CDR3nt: TGTGCCAGCAGCTACCGGAGTGAAGCTTTCTTT

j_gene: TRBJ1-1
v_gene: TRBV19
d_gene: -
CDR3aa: CASSIGFGTEAFF
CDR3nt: TGTGCCAGTAGTATCGGTTTCGGCACTGAAGCTTTCTTT

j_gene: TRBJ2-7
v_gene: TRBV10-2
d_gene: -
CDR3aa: CASSDTGQIYYEQYF
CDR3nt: TGCGCCAGCAGTGATACGGGACAAATTTACTACGAGCAGTACTTC

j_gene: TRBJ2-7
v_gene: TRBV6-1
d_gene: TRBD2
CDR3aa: CASKSSGVGEQYF
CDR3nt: TGTGCCAGCAAATCGAGCGGGGTGGGGGAGCAGTACTTC

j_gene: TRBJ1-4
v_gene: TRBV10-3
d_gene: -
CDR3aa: CAIKAGTNEKLFF
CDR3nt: TGTGCCATCAAGGCGGGAACTAATGAAAAACTGTTTTTT

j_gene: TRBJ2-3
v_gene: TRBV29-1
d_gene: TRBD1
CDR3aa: CSVEVTGVKGDTQYF
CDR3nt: TGCAGCGTTGAAGTGACAGGGGTTAAGGGAGATACGCAGTATTTT

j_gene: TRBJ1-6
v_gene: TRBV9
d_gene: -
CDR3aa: CASSARPSGYNSPLHF
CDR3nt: TGTGCCAGCAGCGCCCGGCCCTCAGGTTATAATTCACCCCTCCACTTT

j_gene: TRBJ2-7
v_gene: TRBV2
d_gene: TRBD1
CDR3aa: CASLGQAEWGEQYF
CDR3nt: TGTGCCAGCCTAGGACAGGCCGAATGGGGCGAGCAGTACTTC

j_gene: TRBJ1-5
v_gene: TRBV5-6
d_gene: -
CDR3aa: CASSSNRVRSSNQPQHF
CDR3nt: TGTGCCAGCAGCTCGAACAGGGTACGAAGTAGCAATCAGCCCCAGCATTTT

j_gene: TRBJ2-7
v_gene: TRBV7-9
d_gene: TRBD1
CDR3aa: CASSEDRRHPYEQYF
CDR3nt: TGTGCCAGCAGCGAGGACAGGCGACACCCCTACGAGCAGTACTTC

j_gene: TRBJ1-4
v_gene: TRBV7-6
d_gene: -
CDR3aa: CASSLGPGVGEKLFF
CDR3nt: TGTGCCAGCAGCTTAGGTCCAGGGGTTGGCGAAAAACTGTTTTTT

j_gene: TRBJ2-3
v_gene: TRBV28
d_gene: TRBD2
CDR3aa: CASSSGTSGRGAQYF
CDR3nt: TGTGCCAGCAGCTCGGGGACTAGCGGGAGGGGGGCGCAGTATTTT

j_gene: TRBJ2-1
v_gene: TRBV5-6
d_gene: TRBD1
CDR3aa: CASSETGGNTNEQFF
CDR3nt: TGTGCCAGCAGCGAGACAGGGGGTAATACAAATGAGCAGTTCTTC

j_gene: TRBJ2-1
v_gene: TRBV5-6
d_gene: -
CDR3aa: CASSLRSSYNEQFF
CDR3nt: TGTGCCAGCAGCTTGAGGAGCTCCTACAATGAGCAGTTCTTC

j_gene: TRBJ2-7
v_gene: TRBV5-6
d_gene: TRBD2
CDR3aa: CASSPGGSYEQYF
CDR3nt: TGTGCCAGCAGCCCGGGGGGGAGCTACGAGCAGTACTTC

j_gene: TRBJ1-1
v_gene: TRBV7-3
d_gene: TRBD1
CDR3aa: CASSPDRETEAFF
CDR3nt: TGTGCCAGCAGCCCGGACAGGGAGACTGAAGCTTTCTTT

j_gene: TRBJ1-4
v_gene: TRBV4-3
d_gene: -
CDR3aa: CASSQDSGGSEKLFF
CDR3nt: TGCGCCAGCAGCCAAGATAGTGGGGGGAGTGAAAAACTGTTTTTT

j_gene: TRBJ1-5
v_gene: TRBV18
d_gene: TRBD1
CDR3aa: CASSPTGTANNQPQHF
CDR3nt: TGTGCCAGCTCACCAACCGGGACAGCAAATAATCAGCCCCAGCATTTT

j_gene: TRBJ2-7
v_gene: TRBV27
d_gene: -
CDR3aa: CASSRGIGALYEQYF
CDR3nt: TGTGCCAGCAGTCGGGGGATCGGGGCCCTCTACGAGCAGTACTTC

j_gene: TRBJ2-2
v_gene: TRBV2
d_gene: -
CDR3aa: CASSDRRGRGGELFF
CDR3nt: TGTGCCAGCAGTGACCGTCGGGGGAGAGGCGGGGAGCTGTTTTTT

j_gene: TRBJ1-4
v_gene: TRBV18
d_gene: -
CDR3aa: CASSTIGGGKLFF
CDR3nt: TGTGCCAGCTCGACCATCGGGGGGGGAAAACTGTTTTTT

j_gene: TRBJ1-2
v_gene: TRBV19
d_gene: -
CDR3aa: CASTETANYGYTF
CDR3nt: TGTGCCAGTACGGAGACAGCTAATTATGGCTACACCTTC

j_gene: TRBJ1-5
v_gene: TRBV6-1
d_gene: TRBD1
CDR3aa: CASSEGDRGNQPQHF
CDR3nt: TGTGCCAGCAGTGAAGGTGACAGGGGGAATCAGCCCCAGCATTTT

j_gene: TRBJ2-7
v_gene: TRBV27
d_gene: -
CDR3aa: CASSLRESSYEQYF
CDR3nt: TGTGCCAGCAGTTTACGAGAGAGCTCCTACGAGCAGTACTTC

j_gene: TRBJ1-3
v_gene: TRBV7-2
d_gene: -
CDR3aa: CAMQDSSGNTIYF
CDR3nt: TGTGCCATGCAGGATTCCTCTGGAAACACCATATATTTT

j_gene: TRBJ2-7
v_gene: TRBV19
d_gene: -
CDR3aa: CASSETTHRDEQYF
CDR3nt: TGTGCCAGTAGCGAAACTACACACAGGGACGAGCAGTACTTC

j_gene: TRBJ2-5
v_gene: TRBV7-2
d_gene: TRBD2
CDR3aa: CASSLAASGETQYF
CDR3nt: TGTGCCAGCAGCTTAGCGGCTAGCGGAGAGACCCAGTACTTC

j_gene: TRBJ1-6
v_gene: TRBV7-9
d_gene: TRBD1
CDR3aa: CASRTGTGSSPLHF
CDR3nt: TGTGCCAGCAGAACCGGGACAGGGAGTTCACCCCTCCACTTT

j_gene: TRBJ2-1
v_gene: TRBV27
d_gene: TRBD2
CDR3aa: CASSWTSGINEQFF
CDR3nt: TGTGCCAGCAGTTGGACTAGCGGGATCAATGAGCAGTTCTTC

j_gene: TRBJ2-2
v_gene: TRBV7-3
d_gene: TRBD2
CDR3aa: CASSLISFTSGRANTGELFF
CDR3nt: TGTGCCAGCAGCTTAATAAGTTTCACTAGCGGGAGGGCCAACACCGGGGAGCTGTTTTTT

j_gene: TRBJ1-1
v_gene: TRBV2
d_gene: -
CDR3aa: CASSENRAAWTEAFF
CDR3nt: TGTGCCAGCAGTGAGAACAGGGCTGCGTGGACTGAAGCTTTCTTT

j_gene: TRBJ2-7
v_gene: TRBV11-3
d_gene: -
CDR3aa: CASSSIGGRNYEQYF
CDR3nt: TGTGCCAGCAGCTCTATCGGGGGACGTAACTACGAGCAGTACTTC